In its sample, the clone carrying this T cell receptor beta chain was seen a few times. Its specificity is unknown. This entry is derived from a study of cytomegalovirus exposure and HLA in healthy donors. Overall study results and limits: The study flagged around 150 TCR beta chains as cytomegalovirus-associated.

Repertoires were generated with immunoSEQ multiplex PCR, while TCRdb's copy carries only in-frame clones and drops some. The data hold about 310,000 clones, with roughly 88% observed a single time. Trimming removed 4 bases from V and 4 bases from J, with 13 bases in between. CDR3 size: 14 residues. Germline CDR1 is KGHSH and CDR2 is LQKENI. The V gene is TRBV18, the J gene TRBJ1-2; D is unresolved. This TCR was recovered from a man aged 30 to 39 in good health and CMV-seronegative. Sequencing was performed on PBMCs. CDR3 residues: CASSQASRGYGYTF. CDR3 nucleotides: TGTGCCAGCTCACAGGCTAGTCGCGGCTATGGCTACACCTTC.